Listed below are T cell receptor beta chains from one sample, sequenced in a study of T cells in tuberculosis. Assay: immunoSEQ multiplex PCR; the TCRdb copy retains only in-frame clones and omits some. The table shows 29,000 or so clones, with more than 85% occurring only once. The specimen sequenced was PBMCs. These receptors were obtained from a donor aged 10-35 years with latent tuberculosis or without tuberculosis infection. Both conserved end residues are part of each CDR3. Fields, in order: clone size, V gene, D gene, J gene, CDR3 protein, CDR3 DNA. The D gene is left open where the match is weak. Clone size, where shown, is once, few, many, or a class for clones that have expanded.

size: NA
V: TRBV9
D: TRBD2
J: TRBJ2-3
CDR3: CASSVYGGRGTDTQYF
DNA: TGTGCCAGCAGCGTATATGGGGGGAGGGGCACAGATACGCAGTATTTT

size: NA
V: TRBV11-2
D: NA
J: TRBJ2-6
CDR3: CASSLEGLKANVLTF
DNA: TGTGCCAGCAGCTTAGAGGGGCTGAAGGCCAACGTCCTGACTTTC

size: NA
V: TRBV5-6
D: TRBD2
J: TRBJ2-3
CDR3: CASLTSGGSTDTQYF
DNA: TGTGCCAGCCTCACTAGCGGGGGCTCCACAGATACGCAGTATTTT

size: NA
V: TRBV6-1
D: NA
J: TRBJ1-1
CDR3: CASSDGQYTEAFF
DNA: TGTGCCAGCAGTGACGGACAGTACACTGAAGCTTTCTTT

size: NA
V: TRBV7-7
D: TRBD2
J: TRBJ2-3
CDR3: CASSPGLAATDTQYF
DNA: TGTGCTAGCAGCCCGGGACTAGCGGCCACAGATACGCAGTATTTT

size: NA
V: TRBV27
D: NA
J: TRBJ2-7
CDR3: CASSLIITGRDEQYF
DNA: TGTGCCAGCAGTTTAATCATTACAGGGCGCGACGAGCAGTACTTC

size: NA
V: TRBV6-1
D: NA
J: TRBJ2-7
CDR3: CASSVYSTYEQYF
DNA: TGTGCCAGCAGTGTATACAGCACCTACGAGCAGTACTTC

size: NA
V: TRBV30
D: TRBD2
J: TRBJ2-7
CDR3: CAWRLAGGTYEQYF
DNA: TGTGCCTGGAGACTAGCGGGGGGAACCTACGAGCAGTACTTC

size: NA
V: TRBV28
D: TRBD1
J: TRBJ2-4
CDR3: CASRSLGTGINIQYF
DNA: TGTGCCAGCAGAAGCCTAGGGACAGGTATAAACATTCAGTACTTC

size: NA
V: TRBV4-1
D: NA
J: TRBJ2-1
CDR3: CASSQDPLRGGSYNEQFF
DNA: TGCGCCAGCAGCCAAGACCCATTAAGGGGGGGCTCCTACAATGAGCAGTTCTTC

size: once
V: TRBV7-9
D: NA
J: TRBJ1-5
CDR3: CASSLTEEPYQPQHF
DNA: TGTGCCAGCAGCTTGACGGAGGAACCGTATCAGCCCCAGCATTTT

size: NA
V: TRBV7-2
D: TRBD2
J: TRBJ2-7
CDR3: CASSQEAGASGFYEQYF
DNA: TGTGCCAGCAGCCAAGAAGCGGGGGCTAGCGGATTCTACGAGCAGTACTTC

size: NA
V: TRBV7-2
D: NA
J: TRBJ2-7
CDR3: CASSFQGIMNEQYF
DNA: TGTGCCAGCAGTTTTCAGGGTATCATGAACGAGCAGTACTTC